A single sample gave rise to the 22 T cell receptor beta chains below, sequenced in a study of T-cell memory formation after mild COVID-19. A single record per CDR3 protein comes from TCRdb applying MiXCR to the 5' RACE reads. Among under 300,000 distinct CDR3 sequences listed, roughly 15% were seen once. Sequenced: PBMCs or a T cell subset sorted from them (not recorded which). The source of these receptors is a man aged 18 to 35 who had mild COVID-19 (a few samples of this study predate the infection). Cell type and time point are not known.

V gene TRBV29-1 combines with J gene TRBJ2-1; the D gene is possibly TRBD1 (6 bases). The ends were cut back, 6 bases at V and 4 bases at J, with 13 bases in the middle. CDR3 length: 13 residues. Germline values: CDR1 SQVTM, CDR2 ANQGSEA. The CDR3 DNA reads TGCAGCGTAGTAACGACAGGATACAATGAGCAGTTCTTC. Its protein is CSVVTTGYNEQFF.

V usage is TRBV15 and J usage is TRBJ1-3, with TRBD1 as a possible D gene (6 bases). Per germline, CDR1 LNHNV and CDR2 YYDKDF (reference sequence). The ends were cut back, 4 bases at V and 7 bases at J, with 17 bases in the middle. This CDR3 has 15 amino acids. The CDR3 protein is CATSMVQGRGNTIYF. The CDR3 nucleotides read TGTGCCACCAGCATGGTACAGGGAAGAGGGAACACCATATATTTT.

The CDR3 region is CASSVVAGDGAFF. The CDR3 region has the DNA TGTGCCAGCAGCGTAGTTGCGGGGGACGGAGCTTTCTTT. The genes are TRBV9 and TRBJ1-1, with D perhaps TRBD1 (5 bases). There are 13 residues in the CDR3. Trimming removed 0 bases at V and 10 bases at J, with 13 bases between. Looked up from germline, CDR1 is SGDLS and CDR2 is YYNGEE.

The chain combines TRBV4-2 with TRBJ1-1; 9 bases agree with TRBD1. Per the germline V gene, CDR1 is LGHNA and CDR2 is YNFKEQ. This CDR3 region has 15 residues. V was clipped by 1 base and J by 5 bases; unmatched bases: 5. The CDR3 sequence is CASSQAGTGITEAFF. For the CDR3, the DNA is TGTGCCAGCAGCCAAGCCGGGACAGGGATTACTGAAGCTTTCTTT.

In this sample, this clonotype turned up many times. The chain carries TRBV5-1 and TRBJ2-3; D is undetermined. The germline V and J ends were trimmed by 3 bases and 9 bases, with 17 bases remaining between them. CDR3 length: 14 amino acids. Germline V gene data show CDR1 as SGHRS and CDR2 as YFSETQ. The CDR3 bases are TGCGCCAGCAGCTCCCAAGGTCCGGCAGGAACGCAGTATTTT. Its translation is CASSSQGPAGTQYF. Full variable domain (outside the CDR3, taken from reference TRBV5-1 and TRBJ2-3): KAGVTQTPRYLIKTRGQQVTLSCSPISGHRSVSWYQQTPGQGLQFLFEYFSETQRNKGNFPGRFSGRQFSNSRSEMNVSTLELGDSALYLCASSSQGPAGTQYFGPGTRLTVL.

The chain has TRBV7-3 and TRBJ2-1; the D gene is possibly TRBD1 (7 bases). There are 17 residues in the CDR3. Per germline, CDR1 SGHTA and CDR2 FQGTGA. The V gene lost 5 bases and the J gene lost 4 bases, with 21 bases spanning the gap. The DNA of the CDR3 is TGTGCCAGCAGCAGAGGGGGGACAGCCCCAAATTACAATGAGCAGTTCTTC. This sequence encodes CASSRGGTAPNYNEQFF.

The chain has TRBV27 and TRBJ1-1; no clear D. This CDR3 is built from 13 residues. The V gene's germline CDR1 is MNHEY and CDR2 SMNVEV (reference sequence). V was shortened by 6 bases and J by 1 base, with 9 bases between the two germline ends. The CDR3 DNA reads as TGTGCCAGCAGACACCAACAGAACACTGAAGCTTTCTTT. Translating gives CASRHQQNTEAFF.

The chain uses TRBV6-5 and TRBJ1-2; D ambiguous. This CDR3 region has 12 residues. The V and J ends lost 6 bases and 8 bases respectively, with 13 bases between them. Per germline, CDR1 MNHEY and CDR2 SVGAGI. CDR3 nucleotide sequence: TGTGCCAGCAGCTCCCAAGGGTTGGGCTACACCTTC. Amino acids: CASSSQGLGYTF.

This clonotype occurred a few times. The V and J genes are TRBV5-1 and TRBJ1-2; D is unresolved. The CDR3 length is 12 residues. Germline assignment: CDR1 SGHRS and CDR2 YFSETQ. V was shortened by 1 base and J by 6 bases, with 7 bases between the two germline ends. CDR3 loop: CASSLTKDGYTF. The CDR3 nucleotides read TGCGCCAGCAGCTTGACCAAGGATGGCTACACCTTC.

The chain links TRBV4-3 to TRBJ1-2; 8 nucleotides match TRBD1. With 0 bases clipped from V and 8 bases from J, the junction kept 8 bases outside the gene matches. Germline lookup yields CDR1 LGHNA and CDR2 YSLEER. This CDR3 has 15 amino acids. The CDR3 region is CASSQDREDRVGYTF. The CDR3 region has the DNA TGCGCCAGCAGCCAAGATCGGGAGGACAGGGTCGGCTACACCTTC.

This clonotype has just a few counts. The chain uses TRBV7-2 and TRBJ2-3; 8 bases agree with TRBD2. With V trimmed by 5 bases and J by 2 bases, 6 bases remained unmatched. Germline CDR1 reads SGHTA; CDR2 reads FQGNSA. The CDR3 extends over 15 amino acids. CDR3 sequence (DNA): TGTGCCAGCAGCCTAAGCGGGGGACCCACAGATACGCAGTATTTT. Amino acid sequence: CASSLSGGPTDTQYF.

At least ten counts were recorded for this clonotype. The gene calls are TRBV25-1 and TRBJ2-3; TRBD2 aligns across 7 bases. Trimming took 4 bases from V and 3 from J; bases not matched to a gene: 1. The CDR3 is 13 amino acids. Germline CDR1 reads MGHDK; CDR2 reads SYGVNS. CDR3 in DNA: TGTGCCAGCAGTGGACTAGCAACAGATACGCAGTATTTT. This encodes CASSGLATDTQYF.

This chain connects TRBV7-9 to TRBJ1-5, with D unclear. Germline CDR1 SEHNR, CDR2 FQNEAQ (reference sequence). The CDR3 is made up of 13 amino acids. V lost 3 bases and J 10 bases, leaving 13 bases between the germline ends. CDR3 sequence (DNA): TGTGCCAGCAGCTTTGGGCAGCTCTTCCCCCAGCATTTT. Encoded protein: CASSFGQLFPQHF.

This chain links TRBV6-2 or TRBV6-3 with TRBJ2-3; 7 nucleotides match TRBD2. V shed 6 bases and J 0 bases; nucleotides not matched to a gene: 9. The CDR3 totals 16 residues. Per the germline V gene, CDR1 is MNHEY and CDR2 is SVGEGT. CDR3 DNA: TGTGCCAGCAGGGACTCCTACGGGGGGAGCACAGATACGCAGTATTTT. Its translation: CASRDSYGGSTDTQYF.

The CDR3 bases are TGTGCCAGCGGTGGACAGCCGAGCTCTGGAAACACCATATATTTT. It codes for CASGGQPSSGNTIYF. V and J are TRBV11-2 and TRBJ1-3, with D perhaps matching TRBD1 (6 bases). Trimming took off 8 bases at V and 0 bases at J, with 14 bases between the two ends. Germline values: CDR1 SGHAT, CDR2 FQNNGV. The CDR3 consists of 15 residues.

This clonotype was counted only a few times. The V and J genes are TRBV4-1 and TRBJ2-3; D gene unclear. The CDR3 length is 16 residues. V was trimmed by 1 base and J by 2 bases, leaving 13 bases between them. CDR1 and CDR2 from the germline V gene are MGHRA and YSYEKL. The CDR3 loop reads CASSQGLPHYTDTQYF. The CDR3 DNA is TGCGCCAGCAGCCAAGGGCTACCCCACTACACAGATACGCAGTATTTT.

This chain's CDR3 is CASSQGTVRHQPQHF. CDR3 DNA sequence: TGCGCCAGCAGCCAAGGGACCGTTAGACATCAGCCCCAGCATTTT. V and J are TRBV4-1 and TRBJ1-5; the D is unclear. Germline V gives CDR1 MGHRA, CDR2 YSYEKL. The CDR3 is made up of 15 amino acids. Trimming pared 1 base from V and 5 bases from J, leaving 12 bases between.

In this sample, this clonotype turned up a few times. This chain connects TRBV5-1 to TRBJ2-5; D is perhaps TRBD2 (5 bases). The V end was cut by 4 bases, the J end by 4 bases, with 17 bases between. The CDR3 is 15 amino acids. The germline CDR1 and CDR2 sequences are SGHRS and YFSETQ. CDR3 amino acids: CASSPLGRGRETQYF. CDR3 DNA: TGCGCCAGCAGCCCCCTCGGGCGAGGGAGAGAGACCCAGTACTTC.

This rearrangement joins TRBV7-8 to TRBJ1-1, with 9 bases lining up with TRBD1. There are 14 residues in the CDR3. CDR1 and CDR2 from the germline V gene are SGHVS and FQNEAQ. With 4 bases clipped from V and 3 bases from J, the junction kept 3 bases outside the gene matches. As DNA, the CDR3 is TGTGCCAGCAGCTCGTACAGGGGGCACACTGAAGCTTTCTTT. It translates to CASSSYRGHTEAFF.

The CDR3 loop reads CASSESYSSYEQYF. CDR3 nucleotides: TGCGCCAGCAGTGAGTCGTACAGCTCCTACGAGCAGTACTTC. The gene calls are TRBV10-2 and TRBJ2-7, with D hard to call. V lost 0 bases to trimming and J lost 0 bases, with 6 bases between them. This CDR3 spans 14 amino acids. The germline V gene encodes CDR1 WSHSY and CDR2 SAAADI.

The V gene is TRBV20-1, the J gene TRBJ1-4; TRBD1 might be the D (5 bases). CDR3 size: 12 residues. Germline values: CDR1 DFQATT, CDR2 SNEGSKA (reference sequence). Trimming shortened V by 7 bases and J by 6 bases, and 12 bases separated the two germline ends. In DNA form, the CDR3 reads TGCAGTGTAGCGACAGAGGATGAAAAACTGTTTTTT. Its protein product is CSVATEDEKLFF.

The chain carries TRBV7-6 and TRBJ2-5, with 9 bases matching TRBD2. With 5 bases clipped from V and 0 bases from J, the junction kept 13 bases outside the gene matches. The CDR3 covers 18 residues. Germline V gene sequence: CDR1 SGHVS, CDR2 FNYEAQ. This CDR3 reads CASSPSGTASGNQETQYF. As DNA, the CDR3 is TGTGCCAGCAGCCCTTCGGGTACCGCTAGCGGGAACCAAGAGACCCAGTACTTC.